These 27 T cell receptor beta chains were all obtained from the same sample, sequenced in a study of CD8 T cells in Susac syndrome. Reverse transcription of about 0.45 to 1 ug RNA was performed with random hexamers. TCRdb analysed the immunoSEQ multiplex PCR reads with MiXCR anew, one entry per CDR3 protein. This sample has under 350,000 distinct CDR3 sequences, with under 95% found just once. Material: CD4+ T cells from PBMCs. These receptors all stem from a human donor with multiple sclerosis.

The chain employs TRBV12-3 or TRBV12-4 and TRBJ1-2; tentative D call: TRBD1 (5 bases). The CDR3 is 13 residues long. Trimming stripped 5 bases from V and 4 bases from J, with 11 bases between. For the CDR3, the DNA is TGTGCCAGCAGTAATGACAGACGCTATGGCTACACCTTC. Protein sequence: CASSNDRRYGYTF.

The chain recombines TRBV7-2 with TRBJ2-2; unclear D gene. Germline CDR1 reads SGHTA; CDR2 reads FQGNSA. Trimming took off 1 base at V and 5 bases at J, with 8 bases between the two ends. The CDR3 totals 14 residues. DNA for the CDR3: TGTGCCAGCAGCTTAGACCCGACTACCGGGGAGCTGTTTTTT. Translation gives CASSLDPTTGELFF.

This chain joins TRBV20-1 and TRBJ2-3, with TRBD1 identical over 9 bases. The CDR3 contains 14 residues. Germline CDR1 reads DFQATT; CDR2 reads SNEGSKA (reference sequence). V lost 5 bases and J lost 3; bases outside the gene matches: 6. CDR3: CSAGWTGVTDTQYF. The CDR3 DNA is TGCAGTGCTGGGTGGACAGGGGTTACAGATACGCAGTATTTT.

The rearrangement uses TRBV6-1 and TRBJ2-4; either TRBD1 or TRBD2 may supply D (6 bases each). Germline V CDR1 and CDR2: MNHNS, SASEGT. This CDR3 has 14 amino acids. The germline V and J ends were trimmed by 6 bases and 11 bases, with 20 bases remaining between them. In DNA, the CDR3 is TGTGCCAGCAGCCAAACCGGGGGCCCTGTTGTTCAGTACTTC. Its protein product is CASSQTGGPVVQYF.

The rearrangement uses TRBV2 and TRBJ1-1; D is ambiguous. This CDR3 has 13 amino acids. V gave up 6 bases and J gave up 6 bases, with 14 bases separating them. The germline V gene has CDR1 SNHLY and CDR2 FYNNEI. The CDR3 is CASSPIGNAEAFF. CDR3 in DNA: TGTGCCAGCAGCCCGATAGGCAACGCTGAAGCTTTCTTT.

The J gene is TRBJ1-1, the V gene TRBV12-3 or TRBV12-4; D not certain. V was cut by 1 base and J by 5 bases, with 11 bases left in between. The CDR3 totals 14 residues. The CDR3: CASSLGTFGTEAFF. In nucleotides, the CDR3 is TGTGCCAGCAGTTTAGGGACCTTCGGAACTGAAGCTTTCTTT.

This clonotype has just a few counts. V usage is TRBV12-3 or TRBV12-4 and J usage is TRBJ2-7, with a tentative D call TRBD2 (6 bases). V was trimmed by 8 bases and J by 0 bases, leaving 11 bases between them. CDR3 size: 13 residues. CDR3 sequence reads: CASRDSNSYEQYF. The CDR3 DNA sequence: TGTGCCAGCCGGGACTCGAACTCCTACGAGCAGTACTTC.

The chain carries TRBV30 and TRBJ2-1, with TRBD2 matching 8 bases. CDR1 GTSNPN and CDR2 SVGIG come from the germline V gene (reference sequence). V was pared by 3 bases and J by 15 bases, with 13 bases of the junction left unmatched. The CDR3 extends over 13 amino acids. This CDR3 is CAWSHPQRGKRFF. CDR3 bases: TGTGCCTGGAGCCACCCCCAGCGGGGGAAGAGGTTCTTC.

The V call is TRBV12-3 or TRBV12-4, the J call TRBJ1-1; possible D gene TRBD1, 5 bases. This CDR3 spans 13 amino acids. V shed 10 bases and J shed 4 bases, with 16 bases lying between them. This CDR3 reads CAITWGSRTEAFF. The CDR3 region has the DNA TGTGCCATAACTTGGGGGAGTCGCACTGAAGCTTTCTTT.

The count of this clonotype is one. The rearrangement joins TRBV20-1 to TRBJ2-3; D is possibly TRBD2 (6 bases). CDR1 is DFQATT and CDR2 is SNEGSKA in the germline V gene (reference sequence). Trimming removed 5 bases from V and 0 bases from J, with 12 bases in between. The CDR3 length is 14 residues. The CDR3 protein is CSAPSEASTDTQYF. The CDR3 nucleotides read TGCAGTGCTCCTAGCGAAGCTAGCACAGATACGCAGTATTTT.

V is TRBV7-9 and J is TRBJ1-1; D not resolved. This CDR3 spans 12 amino acids. Germline CDR1 and CDR2: SEHNR and FQNEAQ (reference sequence). The V end lost 4 bases, the J end lost 4 bases, and 7 bases lay between the germline ends. CDR3 in amino acids: CASSSTSTEAFF. The CDR3 DNA is TGTGCCAGCAGCTCGACAAGCACTGAAGCTTTCTTT.

The genes are TRBV6-6 and TRBJ2-7; 8 bases agree with TRBD2. This CDR3 spans 15 amino acids. Germline CDR1 is MNHNY and CDR2 is SVGAGI (reference sequence). V was clipped by 6 bases and J by 6 bases; unmatched bases: 13. CDR3 sequence: CASSPEGPRGGEQYF. CDR3 bases: TGTGCCAGCAGCCCGGAGGGTCCTCGGGGGGGCGAGCAGTACTTC.

CDR3 sequence: CSVHGRTNTEAFF. For the CDR3, the DNA is TGCAGCGTTCACGGACGAACGAACACTGAAGCTTTCTTT. The chain links TRBV29-1 to TRBJ1-1, with no clear D. V lost 5 bases to trimming and J lost 1 base, with 11 bases between them. Per the germline V gene, CDR1 is SQVTM and CDR2 is ANQGSEA. CDR3 length: 13 amino acids.

As DNA, the CDR3 is TGCAGTGCGCAATTTGGCTCTGGAAACACCATATATTTT. Protein sequence: CSAQFGSGNTIYF. The chain combines TRBV20-1 with TRBJ1-3; D gene uncertain. Germline CDR1 reads DFQATT; CDR2 reads SNEGSKA (reference sequence). V lost 6 bases to trimming and J lost 0 bases, with 9 bases between them. CDR3 length: 13 amino acids.

The gene calls are TRBV19 and TRBJ1-2, with 10 positions matching TRBD1. The V gene's germline CDR1 is LNHDA and CDR2 SQIVND (reference sequence). Unmatched junction bases numbered 9, after V lost 5 bases and J lost 9 bases. The CDR3 sequence is 14 residues long. CDR3 in amino acids: CASSPQSGQGSYTF. The CDR3 bases are TGTGCCAGTAGTCCGCAGTCGGGACAGGGGAGCTACACCTTC.

The table lists this clonotype with a count of one. The rearrangement links TRBV7-8 to TRBJ2-2, with no clear D. Per the germline V gene, CDR1 is SGHVS and CDR2 is FQNEAQ. V shed 4 bases and J shed 4 bases, with 13 bases lying between them. This CDR3 has 15 residues. The CDR3 loop reads CASSSGRVGTGELFF. The DNA of the CDR3 is TGTGCCAGCAGCTCCGGACGGGTGGGCACCGGGGAGCTGTTTTTT.

This chain connects TRBV24-1 to TRBJ2-3, with D maybe TRBD1 (6 bases). The length of the CDR3 is 17 residues. V shed 3 bases and J shed 0 bases, with 15 bases lying between them. CDR1 KGHDR and CDR2 SFDVKD come from the germline V gene. The DNA of the CDR3 is TGTGCCACCAGTGATCCGGCCGGGACAACTAGCACAGATACGCAGTATTTT. This sequence encodes CATSDPAGTTSTDTQYF.

The chain has TRBV2 and TRBJ2-1; D is perhaps TRBD1 (6 bases). Trimming pared 8 bases from V and 6 bases from J, leaving 17 bases between. Germline V gene lookup returns CDR1 SNHLY and CDR2 FYNNEI. The CDR3 spans 14 residues. The CDR3 nucleotides are TGTGCCAGCTCAAGGCAGGGGACGGGCAATGAGCAGTTCTTC. The encoded protein is CASSRQGTGNEQFF.

This clonotype appeared a few times. This chain uses TRBV6-5 with TRBJ2-5, with D possibly matching TRBD2 (6 bases). In germline, CDR1 is MNHEY, CDR2 SVGAGI. The CDR3 is made up of 14 amino acids. Trimming took off 2 bases at V and 5 bases at J, with 12 bases between the two ends. The DNA of the CDR3 is TGTGCCAGCAGTTACAGAAATGGGGGGGAGACCCAGTACTTC. Protein: CASSYRNGGETQYF.

This rearrangement joins TRBV7-2 to TRBJ2-3; D is uncertain. This CDR3 has 14 residues. The germline V and J ends were trimmed by 2 bases and 2 bases, with 8 bases remaining between them. Germline values: CDR1 SGHTA, CDR2 FQGNSA. CDR3 bases: TGTGCCAGCAGCTTATACGGGTACACAGATACGCAGTATTTT. Protein product: CASSLYGYTDTQYF.

This clonotype was seen only once. CDR3 sequence reads: CASSYSGDSANTEAFF. For the CDR3, the DNA is TGTGCCAGCAGTTACTCGGGGGACAGCGCGAACACTGAAGCTTTCTTT. The chain employs TRBV6-5 and TRBJ1-1; TRBD1 agrees at 7 bases. The CDR3 length is 16 residues. CDR1 MNHEY and CDR2 SVGAGI come from the germline V gene. V shed 0 bases, J shed 1 base, and the junction held 5 bases outside the gene matches.

V gene TRBV4-2 combines with J gene TRBJ2-7; 9 bases are a match to TRBD2. There are 16 residues in the CDR3. With 1 base clipped from V and 4 bases from J, the junction kept 8 bases outside the gene matches. The germline CDR1 and CDR2 sequences are LGHNA and YNFKEQ. CDR3 sequence: CASSQAASGRRYEQYF. CDR3 bases: TGTGCCAGCAGCCAAGCCGCCAGCGGGAGGCGGTACGAGCAGTACTTC.

CDR3 in DNA: TGCAGTGCCTCTACCCGGGAAAAACTGTTTTTT. Translating it yields CSASTREKLFF. The gene calls are TRBV20-1 and TRBJ1-4; D ambiguous. This CDR3 region has 11 residues. CDR1 is DFQATT, CDR2 SNEGSKA, per germline (reference sequence). Trimming pared 6 bases from V and 8 bases from J, leaving 10 bases between.

The V call is TRBV10-3, the J call TRBJ1-2, with D possibly TRBD1 on 6 matching bases. The germline V and J ends were trimmed by 6 bases and 0 bases, with 11 bases remaining between them. Germline assignment: CDR1 ENHRY and CDR2 SYGVKD. The CDR3 is made up of 14 amino acids. The CDR3 DNA follows: TGTGCCATCAGCACAGGGTATACTAACTATGGCTACACCTTC. The encoded protein is CAISTGYTNYGYTF.

This chain links TRBV9 with TRBJ2-7, with a tentative D call TRBD2 (5 bases). Trimming cost V 2 bases and J 2 bases, with 14 bases left between them. The germline V gene has CDR1 SGDLS and CDR2 YYNGEE. CDR3 length equals 15 residues. The CDR3 is CASSVDPQRAYEQYF. The DNA for the CDR3 is TGTGCCAGCAGCGTTGACCCCCAGAGGGCCTACGAGCAGTACTTC.

V and J are TRBV20-1 and TRBJ2-1, with TRBD2 as a possible D gene (5 bases). V was pared by 3 bases and J by 10 bases, with 13 bases between. In germline, CDR1 is DFQATT, CDR2 SNEGSKA (reference sequence). The CDR3 contains 12 residues. The CDR3 DNA reads TGCAGTGCTAGGGCTGATACGGGAGAGCAGTTCTTC. Protein sequence: CSARADTGEQFF.

V and J are TRBV19 and TRBJ2-1; D is undetermined. Trimming pared 3 bases from V and 9 bases from J, leaving 12 bases between. This CDR3 is built from 13 residues. Germline lookup yields CDR1 LNHDA and CDR2 SQIVND (reference sequence). CDR3 sequence (DNA): TGTGCCAGTAGTATGGTGGCCCGCGGTGAGCAGTTCTTC. Protein: CASSMVARGEQFF.